The present TCR beta chain was sequenced within a study of blood T cells in healthy people across ages. Through a sample-barcoded 5' primer and a J-beta primer mix, a second PCR was run for roughly 6 to 12 cycles. TCRdb redid the calling of the 5' RACE reads with MiXCR, one entry per CDR3 protein. The sample carries fewer than 2 million distinct CDR3 sequences, 30% to 40% recorded once. CDR3 length: 18 amino acids. The germline V gene has CDR1 LGHDT and CDR2 YNNKEL (reference sequence). V lost 0 bases and J 5 bases, leaving 22 bases between the germline ends. The rearrangement uses TRBV3-1 and TRBJ2-5, with a possible D match to TRBD1 (6 bases). The TCR sequence derives from a human donor in good health. Sequencing input: blood. DNA of the CDR3: TGTGCCAGCAGCCAAGAGTCCCTAGGAACAGGGTTATTGGAGACCCAGTACTTC. Amino acids: CASSQESLGTGLLETQYF.